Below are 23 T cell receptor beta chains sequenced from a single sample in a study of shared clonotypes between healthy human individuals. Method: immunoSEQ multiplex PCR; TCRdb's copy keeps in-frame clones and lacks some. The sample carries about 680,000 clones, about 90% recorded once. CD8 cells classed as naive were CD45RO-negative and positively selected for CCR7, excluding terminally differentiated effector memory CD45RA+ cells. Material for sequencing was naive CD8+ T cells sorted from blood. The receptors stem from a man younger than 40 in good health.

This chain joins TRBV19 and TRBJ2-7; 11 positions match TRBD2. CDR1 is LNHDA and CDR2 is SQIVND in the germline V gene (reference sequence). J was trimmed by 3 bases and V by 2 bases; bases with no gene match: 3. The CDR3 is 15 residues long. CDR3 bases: TGTGCCAGTAGTATATCTAGCGGGAGGCTCTACGAGCAGTACTTC. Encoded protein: CASSISSGRLYEQYF. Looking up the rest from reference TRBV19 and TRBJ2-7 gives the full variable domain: DGGITQSPKYLFRKEGQNVTLSCEQNLNHDAMYWYRQDPGQGLRLIYYSQIVNDFQKGDIAEGYSVSREKKESFPLTVTSAQKNPTAFYLCASSISSGRLYEQYFGPGTRLTVT.

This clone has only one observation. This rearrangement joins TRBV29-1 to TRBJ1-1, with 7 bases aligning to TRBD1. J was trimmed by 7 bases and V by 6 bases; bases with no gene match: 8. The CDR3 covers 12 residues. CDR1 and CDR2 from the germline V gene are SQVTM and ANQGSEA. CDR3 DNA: TGCAGCGTACGGACAGGCGGAGGTGAAGCTTTCTTT. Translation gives CSVRTGGGEAFF.

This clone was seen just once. The CDR3 region has the DNA TGCGCCAGCAGCCAAGATAACGGGGGAGGGTTTGGCTACACCTTC. It yields the protein CASSQDNGGGFGYTF. The V call is TRBV4-3, the J call TRBJ1-2; D perhaps matches TRBD1 (5 bases). The CDR3 runs to 15 residues. Germline CDR1 reads LGHNA; CDR2 reads YSLEER. V was clipped by 0 bases and J by 7 bases, with 15 bases between them.

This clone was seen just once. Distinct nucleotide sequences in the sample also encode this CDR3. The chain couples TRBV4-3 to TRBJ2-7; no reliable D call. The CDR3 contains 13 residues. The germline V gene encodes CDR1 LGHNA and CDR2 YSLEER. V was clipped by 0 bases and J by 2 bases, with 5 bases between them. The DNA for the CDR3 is TGCGCCAGCAGCCAAGAGCTAACCTACGAGCAGTACTTC. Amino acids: CASSQELTYEQYF.

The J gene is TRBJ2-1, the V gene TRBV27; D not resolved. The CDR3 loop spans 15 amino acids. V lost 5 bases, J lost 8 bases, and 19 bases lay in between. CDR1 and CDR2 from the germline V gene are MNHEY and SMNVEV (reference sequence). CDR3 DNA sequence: TGTGCCAGCAGTAATTGGACGTCTGGTTGGCATGAGCAGTTCTTC. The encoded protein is CASSNWTSGWHEQFF.

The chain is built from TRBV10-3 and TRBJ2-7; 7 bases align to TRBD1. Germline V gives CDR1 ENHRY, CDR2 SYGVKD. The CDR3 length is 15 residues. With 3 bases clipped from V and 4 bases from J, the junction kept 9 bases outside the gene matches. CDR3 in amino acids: CAISDLDRDGYEQYF. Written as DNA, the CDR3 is TGTGCCATCAGTGATCTTGACAGGGACGGGTACGAGCAGTACTTC.

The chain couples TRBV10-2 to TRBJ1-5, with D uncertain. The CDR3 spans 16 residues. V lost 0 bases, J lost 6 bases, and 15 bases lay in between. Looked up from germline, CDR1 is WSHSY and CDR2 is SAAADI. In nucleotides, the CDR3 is TGCGCCAGCAGTGAGTCGACCAGACAACCGAGTCAGCCCCAGCATTTT. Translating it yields CASSESTRQPSQPQHF.

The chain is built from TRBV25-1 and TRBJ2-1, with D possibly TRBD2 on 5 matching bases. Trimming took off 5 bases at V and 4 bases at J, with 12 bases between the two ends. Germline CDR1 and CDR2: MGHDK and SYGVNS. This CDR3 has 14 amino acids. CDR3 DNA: TGTGCCAGCAGTCCCCTCGGCGGGTACAATGAGCAGTTCTTC. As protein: CASSPLGGYNEQFF.

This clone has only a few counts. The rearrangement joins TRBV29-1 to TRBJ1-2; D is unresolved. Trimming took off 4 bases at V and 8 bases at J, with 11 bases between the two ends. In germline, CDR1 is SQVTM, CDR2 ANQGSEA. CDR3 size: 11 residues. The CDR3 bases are TGCAGCGTTGTAGGAAGGGTCGGCTACACCTTC. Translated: CSVVGRVGYTF.

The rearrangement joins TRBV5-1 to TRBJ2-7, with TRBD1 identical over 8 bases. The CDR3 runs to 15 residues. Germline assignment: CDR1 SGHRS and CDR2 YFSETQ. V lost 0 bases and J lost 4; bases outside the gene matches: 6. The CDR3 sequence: CASSLEAGGAYEQYF. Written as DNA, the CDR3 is TGCGCCAGCAGCTTGGAAGCAGGGGGCGCATACGAGCAGTACTTC.

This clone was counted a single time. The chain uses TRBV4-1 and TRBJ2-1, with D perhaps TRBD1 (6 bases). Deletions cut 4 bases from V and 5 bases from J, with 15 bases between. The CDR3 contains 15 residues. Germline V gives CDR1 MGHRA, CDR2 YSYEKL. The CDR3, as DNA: TGCGCCAGCAGCCGTAACAGGGTTGGGGACAATGAGCAGTTCTTC. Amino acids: CASSRNRVGDNEQFF.

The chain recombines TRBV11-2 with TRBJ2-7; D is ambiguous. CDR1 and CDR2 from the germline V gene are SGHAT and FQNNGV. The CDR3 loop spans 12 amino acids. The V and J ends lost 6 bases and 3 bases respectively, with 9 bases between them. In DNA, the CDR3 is TGTGCCAGCAGGTCATGGGGCTACGAGCAGTACTTC. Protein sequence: CASRSWGYEQYF.

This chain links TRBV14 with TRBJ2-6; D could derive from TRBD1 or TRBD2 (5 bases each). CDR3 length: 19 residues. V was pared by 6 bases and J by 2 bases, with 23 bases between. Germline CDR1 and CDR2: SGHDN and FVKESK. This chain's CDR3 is CASSILGDPTPTGANVLTF. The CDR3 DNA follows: TGTGCCAGCAGTATACTAGGGGACCCGACCCCGACTGGGGCCAACGTCCTGACTTTC.

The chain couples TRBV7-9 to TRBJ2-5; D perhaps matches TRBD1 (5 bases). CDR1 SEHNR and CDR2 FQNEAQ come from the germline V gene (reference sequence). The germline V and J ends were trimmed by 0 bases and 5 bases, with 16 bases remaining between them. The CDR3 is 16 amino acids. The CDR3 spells CASSLALGQGLETQYF. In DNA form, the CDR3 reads TGTGCCAGCAGCTTAGCGCTGGGGCAGGGTCTCGAGACCCAGTACTTC.

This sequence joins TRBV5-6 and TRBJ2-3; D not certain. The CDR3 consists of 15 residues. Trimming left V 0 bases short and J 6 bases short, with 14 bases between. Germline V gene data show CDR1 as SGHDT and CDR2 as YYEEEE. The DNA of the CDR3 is TGTGCCAGCAGCTTGGGAAGTCGGCTCGGGGATACGCAGTATTTT. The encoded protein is CASSLGSRLGDTQYF.

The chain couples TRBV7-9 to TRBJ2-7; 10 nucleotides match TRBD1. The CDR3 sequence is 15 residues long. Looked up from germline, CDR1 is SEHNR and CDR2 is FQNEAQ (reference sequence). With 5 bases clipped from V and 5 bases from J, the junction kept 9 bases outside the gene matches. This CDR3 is CASSHPGTGDNEQYF. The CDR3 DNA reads TGTGCCAGCAGCCACCCCGGGACAGGGGACAACGAGCAGTACTTC.

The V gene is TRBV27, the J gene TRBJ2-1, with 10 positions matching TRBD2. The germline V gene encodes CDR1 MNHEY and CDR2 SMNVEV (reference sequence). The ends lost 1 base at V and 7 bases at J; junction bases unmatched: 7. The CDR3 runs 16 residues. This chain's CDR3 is CASSLLGLATGNEQFF. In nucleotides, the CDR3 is TGTGCCAGCAGTTTATTGGGACTAGCGACAGGAAATGAGCAGTTCTTC.

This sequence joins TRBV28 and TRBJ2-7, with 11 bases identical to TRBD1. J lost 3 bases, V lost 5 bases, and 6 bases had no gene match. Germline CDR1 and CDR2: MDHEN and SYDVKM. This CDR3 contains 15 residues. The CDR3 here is CASSAWTGGNYEQYF. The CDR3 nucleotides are TGTGCCAGCAGTGCCTGGACAGGGGGCAACTACGAGCAGTACTTC.

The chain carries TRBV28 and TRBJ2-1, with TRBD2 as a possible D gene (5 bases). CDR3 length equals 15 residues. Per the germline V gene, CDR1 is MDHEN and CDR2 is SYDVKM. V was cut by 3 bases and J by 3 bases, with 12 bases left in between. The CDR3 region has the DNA TGTGCCAGCAGTTTTCGCTACGGAGGCTACAATGAGCAGTTCTTC. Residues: CASSFRYGGYNEQFF. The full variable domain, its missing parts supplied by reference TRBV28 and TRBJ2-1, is DVKVTQSSRYLVKRTGEKVFLECVQDMDHENMFWYRQDPGLGLRLIYFSYDVKMKEKGDIPEGYSVSREKKERFSLILESASTNQTSMYLCASSFRYGGYNEQFFGPGTRLTVL.

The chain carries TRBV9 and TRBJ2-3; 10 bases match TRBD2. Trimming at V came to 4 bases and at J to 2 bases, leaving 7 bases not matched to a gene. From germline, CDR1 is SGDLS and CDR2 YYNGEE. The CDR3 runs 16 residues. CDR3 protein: CASSPRAGGPTDTQYF. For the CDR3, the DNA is TGTGCCAGCAGCCCCCGAGCGGGAGGGCCCACAGATACGCAGTATTTT.

CDR3 DNA: TGTGCCAGTACCATGGGACAGGGGCGCGAGCAGTACTTC. Protein sequence: CASTMGQGREQYF. The chain joins TRBV19 to TRBJ2-7; 10 bases map to TRBD1. CDR3 length: 13 amino acids. The J segment lost 6 bases and the V segment lost 7 bases, leaving 6 bases of the junction unmatched. Germline V gene sequence: CDR1 LNHDA, CDR2 SQIVND (reference sequence).

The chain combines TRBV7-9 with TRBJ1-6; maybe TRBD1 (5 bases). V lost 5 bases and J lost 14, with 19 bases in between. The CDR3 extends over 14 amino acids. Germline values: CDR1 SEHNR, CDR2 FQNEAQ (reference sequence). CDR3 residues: CASSAGAGVKALHF. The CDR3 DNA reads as TGTGCCAGCAGCGCCGGGGCAGGCGTGAAGGCCCTCCACTTT.

This CDR3 reads CASSLPGSPAEAFF. CDR3 nucleotides: TGTGCCAGCAGCCTCCCCGGGTCCCCGGCTGAAGCTTTCTTT. V and J are TRBV7-9 and TRBJ1-1; D ambiguous. V dropped 5 bases and J dropped 6 bases, with 16 bases sitting between them. Per the germline V gene, CDR1 is SEHNR and CDR2 is FQNEAQ (reference sequence). This CDR3 region has 14 residues.